This T cell receptor beta chain appears in the sequencing data of a study of immune evolution from preneoplasia to lung adenocarcinoma. TCRdb's table, derived via immunoSEQ multiplex PCR, lists solely in-frame clones and lacks some. Of some 9,200 clones listed, 80% to 90% are singletons. This CDR3 region has 15 residues. With V trimmed by 4 bases and J by 6 bases, 11 bases remained unmatched. From germline, CDR1 is MNHNS and CDR2 SASEGT. The origin of this receptor is a person between 70 and 80 years old with lung adenocarcinoma. Sequences were obtained from FFPE minimally invasive lung adenocarcinoma tissue. V is TRBV6-1 and J is TRBJ1-2, with 7 bases identical to TRBD1. CDR3 sequence (DNA): TGTGCCAGCAGTGCGCCGACAGGGCGGTCTAATGGCTACACCTTC. This sequence encodes CASSAPTGRSNGYTF.